The TCR beta chain described here comes from a study of blood T cells in healthy people across ages. Findings of the study overall: Per million T cells, the diversity of TCR beta decreased roughly linearly as age advanced.

Donors gave 8.5 to 10 milliliters of peripheral blood apiece. Per-sample yields of isolated PBMCs were at least 6 million. A second about 6 to 12 cycle PCR used barcoded and J-beta primers. TCRdb re-derived calls from the 5' RACE reads in MiXCR, one entry per CDR3 protein. The table includes about 1,500,000 distinct CDR3 sequences, about 30% detected once. CDR1 is SGHKS, CDR2 YYEKEE, per germline (reference sequence). The V and J ends lost 4 bases and 7 bases, in that order; junction bases with no gene match: 13. The CDR3 contains 15 residues. As for this clonotype: Antigen specificity is unknown.

The origin of this receptor is a woman between 25 and 40 years old in good health. The sample was blood. The V call is TRBV5-5, the J call TRBJ1-2, with TRBD1 identical over 7 bases. CDR3: CASSPGTAVISGYTF. DNA for the CDR3: TGTGCCAGCAGCCCCGGGACAGCGGTTATTAGTGGCTACACCTTC.